The 26 T cell receptor beta chains reported below all come from one sample, sequenced in a study of CXCR3-negative and CXCR3-positive naive CD8 T cells (dated by TCRdb to about 2019). Reads for this sample came from a NextSeq 550. The Human TCR Profiling Kit (MiLaboratory) was used to make UMI-labeled 5' RACE TRB cDNA libraries. Through TCRdb reprocessing, the reads give one entry per CDR3 protein sequence; DNA is omitted. The data table for this sample lists about 28,000 distinct CDR3 sequences. The ten largest clones take up roughly a tenth of the sample. The sample consisted of memory CD8+ T cells from blood. This specimen's cell subset or site label, per the study, means: conventional CD8+ memory T cells (TMEM), sorted as controls. The receptors originated from a human donor in good health. Some clones in this sample may be carry-over from other donors' samples.

The chain is built from TRBV29-1 and TRBJ1-2; TCRdb lists TRBD1, though no DNA is available to test this call. The germline CDR1 and CDR2 sequences are SQVTM and ANQGSEA. The CDR3 is made up of 15 amino acids. The CDR3 sequence is CSVGGGLYSLSGYTF.

The chain combines TRBV28 with TRBJ2-5. Looked up from germline, CDR1 is MDHEN and CDR2 is SYDVKM. The CDR3 sequence is 13 residues long. This CDR3 is CASTQDGFETQYF.

The rearrangement uses TRBV6-2 or TRBV6-3 and TRBJ1-1; TCRdb indicates TRBD1, and absent DNA this call remains unverified. The CDR3 has 16 amino acids. Germline CDR1 and CDR2: MNHEY and SVGEGT. The CDR3 spells CASSLVIGTANTEAFF.

The chain has TRBV5-1 and TRBJ2-3; checking the TCRdb D call of TRBD2 is not possible without DNA. This CDR3 contains 17 residues. Per the germline V gene, CDR1 is SGHRS and CDR2 is YFSETQ. CDR3 region: CASSFLAGETSTDTQYF.

This sequence joins TRBV7-3 and TRBJ1-2; TCRdb selects TRBD1, and the lack of DNA leaves this call unchecked. The CDR3 totals 13 residues. Germline CDR1 is SGHTA and CDR2 is FQGTGA. CDR3 residues: CASRRGQLYGYTF. The whole variable domain, filled in from reference TRBV7-3 and TRBJ1-2, reads GAGVSQTPSNKVTEKGKYVELRCDPISGHTALYWYRQSLGQGPEFLIYFQGTGAADDSGLPNDRFFAVRPEGSVSTLKIQRTERGDSAVYLCASRRGQLYGYTFGSGTRLTVV.

This rearrangement joins TRBV29-1 to TRBJ2-5. The CDR3 totals 11 residues. CDR1 and CDR2 (germline): SQVTM, ANQGSEA. The CDR3 region is CSVESQLTQYF.

This chain connects TRBV14 to TRBJ2-1; TCRdb returns TRBD2, unconfirmable since there is no DNA. Germline V gene sequence: CDR1 SGHDN, CDR2 FVKESK. The CDR3 loop spans 20 amino acids. This chain's CDR3 is CASSNLGTSGGGARYNEQFF.

The chain has TRBV7-9 and TRBJ2-7; TCRdb outputs TRBD2, but without DNA this stays unchecked. This CDR3 region has 15 residues. Per the germline V gene, CDR1 is SEHNR and CDR2 is FQNEAQ (reference sequence). CDR3 protein: CASSPPFGWGHEQYF.

V is TRBV27 and J is TRBJ1-1; there is no DNA to check the TCRdb D call of TRBD1. Germline V gene sequence: CDR1 MNHEY, CDR2 SMNVEV (reference sequence). The CDR3 length is 14 residues. Here the CDR3 reads CASSTGQGNTEAFF.

This sequence joins TRBV29-1 and TRBJ2-2. The CDR3 has 13 residues. Germline CDR1 and CDR2: SQVTM and ANQGSEA. The chain's CDR3 is CSVEVGNTGELFF.

The rearrangement links TRBV4-3 to TRBJ2-2; no DNA is available, so the TRBD2 call from TCRdb remains unchecked. Per germline, CDR1 LGHNA and CDR2 YSLEER. The CDR3 length is 17 residues. CDR3 region: CASSQESSGFLAGELFF.

J is TRBJ1-2 and V is TRBV7-9. The CDR3 runs to 14 residues. Per the germline V gene, CDR1 is SEHNR and CDR2 is FQNEAQ (reference sequence). The CDR3 sequence: CASSLGEEAYGYTF.

The chain has TRBV30 and TRBJ2-7; TCRdb proposes TRBD1, but this gene call is untestable without DNA. The CDR3 consists of 15 residues. The germline V gene has CDR1 GTSNPN and CDR2 SVGIG (reference sequence). The CDR3 region is CAWSVQDRESSKQYF.

This sequence joins TRBV30 and TRBJ1-1; TCRdb's assignment of TRBD1 cannot be checked, as there is no DNA. The CDR3 is 11 amino acids. Per germline, CDR1 GTSNPN and CDR2 SVGIG (reference sequence). CDR3 region: CAWRGDREAFF.

This sequence joins TRBV5-1 and TRBJ2-7; without DNA, the TCRdb call of TRBD1 cannot be checked. CDR3 length equals 15 residues. Germline V gives CDR1 SGHRS, CDR2 YFSETQ. The CDR3 is CASSLDRGPSYEQYF.

This chain connects TRBV5-1 to TRBJ2-7; absent DNA, TCRdb's TRBD1 call cannot be checked. Germline CDR1 and CDR2: SGHRS and YFSETQ. This CDR3 region has 19 residues. CDR3 residues: CASSFSHGPGQITFYEQYF.

The genes are TRBV2 and TRBJ2-4; absent DNA, TCRdb's TRBD1 call cannot be checked. Germline V gene lookup returns CDR1 SNHLY and CDR2 FYNNEI. This CDR3 is built from 17 residues. CDR3 protein: CASRGQGTGLAKNIQYF.

The V and J genes are TRBV28 and TRBJ2-7; the TCRdb D gene call, TRBD1, has no DNA to confirm it. Germline assignment: CDR1 MDHEN and CDR2 SYDVKM. The CDR3 is made up of 15 amino acids. CDR3: CASSLGTGSTYEQYF.

The chain employs TRBV7-2 and TRBJ2-7; TCRdb designates TRBD1, a call that cannot be tested without DNA. CDR3 size: 17 residues. CDR1 and CDR2 (germline): SGHTA, FQGNSA. The CDR3 protein is CASSPTPGPTPSYEQYF.

The rearrangement uses TRBV28 and TRBJ2-2; TCRdb gives TRBD1 as the D gene, but with no DNA this cannot be confirmed. From germline, CDR1 is MDHEN and CDR2 SYDVKM. There are 16 residues in the CDR3. The CDR3 sequence is CASTSGTGWFGGELFF.

The gene calls are TRBV9 and TRBJ2-7; TCRdb's D gene call, TRBD1, goes unchecked for lack of DNA. CDR1 and CDR2 (germline): SGDLS, YYNGEE. The CDR3 loop spans 14 amino acids. The CDR3 sequence: CASSVFGQGDEQYF.

This CDR3 is CASSRTSGGATDTQYF. The V and J genes are TRBV4-2 and TRBJ2-3; the TCRdb D gene call, TRBD2, has no DNA to confirm it. CDR3 length: 16 amino acids. Germline V gene data show CDR1 as LGHNA and CDR2 as YNFKEQ.

The gene calls are TRBV13 and TRBJ2-2. This CDR3 has 16 residues. CDR1 is PRHDT and CDR2 is FYEKMQ in the germline V gene (reference sequence). This CDR3 reads CASSFSSRPYTGELFF.

J is TRBJ2-7 and V is TRBV20-1; the TCRdb D gene call, TRBD2, has no DNA to confirm it. Germline V gives CDR1 DFQATT, CDR2 SNEGSKA (reference sequence). The CDR3 covers 15 residues. The CDR3 here is CSAPLGSGGPYEQYF.

The CDR3 loop reads CSVVDWVGSYEQYF. This chain joins TRBV29-1 and TRBJ2-7. This CDR3 region has 14 residues. The germline CDR1 and CDR2 sequences are SQVTM and ANQGSEA.

The chain is built from TRBV7-2 and TRBJ2-7; TCRdb lists TRBD1, though no DNA is available to test this call. This CDR3 is built from 15 residues. Germline CDR1 and CDR2: SGHTA and FQGNSA. The CDR3 region is CARSLAGGVQYEQYF.